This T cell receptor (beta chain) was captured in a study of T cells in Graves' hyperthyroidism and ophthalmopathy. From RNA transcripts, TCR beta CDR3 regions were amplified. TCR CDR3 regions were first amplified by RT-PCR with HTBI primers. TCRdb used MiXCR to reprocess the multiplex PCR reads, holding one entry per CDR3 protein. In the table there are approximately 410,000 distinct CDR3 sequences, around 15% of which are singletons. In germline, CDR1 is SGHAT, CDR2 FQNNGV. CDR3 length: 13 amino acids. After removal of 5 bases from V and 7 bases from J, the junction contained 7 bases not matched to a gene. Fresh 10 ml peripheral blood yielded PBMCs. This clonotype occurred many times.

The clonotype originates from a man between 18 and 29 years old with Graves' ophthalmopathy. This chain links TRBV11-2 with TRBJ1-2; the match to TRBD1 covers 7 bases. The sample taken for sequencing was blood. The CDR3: CASSPDRARGYTF. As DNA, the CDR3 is TGTGCCAGCAGCCCCGACAGGGCCCGTGGCTACACCTTC.